This T cell receptor beta chain was recorded in a study of OX40 agonist ivuxolimab in advanced cancers. On the study more broadly: Melanoma, hepatocellular carcinoma, head and neck or renal cell cancer occurred in dose-escalation patients. Findings and limits, study-wide: Partly responding patients at 0.1-3.0 mg/kg showed some of the smallest clonal expansion. Expanded clones tended on average to be more numerous among CD8+ T cells than CD4+.

The CDR3 is 13 amino acids. Germline V gene sequence: CDR1 MRHNA, CDR2 SNTAGT. Trimming stripped 6 bases from V and 5 bases from J, with 13 bases between. Libraries were prepared by immunoSEQ multiplex PCR; TCRdb keeps only in-frame clonotypes and omits some of them. The profile shows roughly 76,000 clones, about 85% of them singletons. Notes on this clone: Its specificity is unknown.

The sample in question was CD4+ or CD8+ T cells sorted from blood, obtained in a trial of the OX40 agonist ivuxolimab. This TCR came from an adult with an advanced solid tumor such as melanoma, head and neck, liver or kidney cancer. J is TRBJ2-5 and V is TRBV6-4; no clear D gene. CDR3 sequence (DNA): TGTGCCAGCAGCATCGGACGAGAGGAGACCCAGTACTTC. It translates to CASSIGREETQYF.